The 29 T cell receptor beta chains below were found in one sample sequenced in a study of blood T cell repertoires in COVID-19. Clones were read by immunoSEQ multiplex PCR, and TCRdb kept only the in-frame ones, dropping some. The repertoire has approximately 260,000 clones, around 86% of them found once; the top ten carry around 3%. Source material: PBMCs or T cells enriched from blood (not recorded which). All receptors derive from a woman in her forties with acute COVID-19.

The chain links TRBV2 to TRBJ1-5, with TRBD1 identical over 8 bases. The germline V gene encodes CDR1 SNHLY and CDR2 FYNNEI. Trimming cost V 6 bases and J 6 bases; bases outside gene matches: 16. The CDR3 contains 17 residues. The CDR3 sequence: CASSFRQGRLTGQPQHF. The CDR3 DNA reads TGTGCCAGCAGCTTCAGACAGGGGAGATTGACGGGTCAGCCCCAGCATTTT.

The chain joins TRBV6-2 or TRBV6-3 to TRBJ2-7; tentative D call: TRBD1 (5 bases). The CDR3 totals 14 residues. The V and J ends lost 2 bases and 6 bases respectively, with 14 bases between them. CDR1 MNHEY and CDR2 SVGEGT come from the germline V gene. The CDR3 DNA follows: TGTGCCAGCAGTTACGCGGCTAGTAGGGGCGAGCAGTACTTC. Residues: CASSYAASRGEQYF.

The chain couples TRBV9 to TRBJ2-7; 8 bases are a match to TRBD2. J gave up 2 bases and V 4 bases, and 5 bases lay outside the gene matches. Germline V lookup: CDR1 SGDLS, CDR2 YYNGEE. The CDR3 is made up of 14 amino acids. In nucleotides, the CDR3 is TGTGCCAGCAGCACAAGCGGGAGTCCCTACGAGCAGTACTTC. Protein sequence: CASSTSGSPYEQYF.

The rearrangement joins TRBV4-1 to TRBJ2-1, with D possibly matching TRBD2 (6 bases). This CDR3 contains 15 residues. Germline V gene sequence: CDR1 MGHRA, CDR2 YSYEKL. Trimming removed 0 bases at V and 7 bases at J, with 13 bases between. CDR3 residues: CASSQEGLAMNEQFF. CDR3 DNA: TGCGCCAGCAGCCAAGAAGGGCTAGCGATGAATGAGCAGTTCTTC.

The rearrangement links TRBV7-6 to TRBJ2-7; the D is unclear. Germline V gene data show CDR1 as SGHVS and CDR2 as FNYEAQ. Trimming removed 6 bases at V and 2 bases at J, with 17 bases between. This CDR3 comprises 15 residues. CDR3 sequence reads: CASSQIGGTTYEQYF. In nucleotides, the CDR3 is TGTGCCAGCAGTCAAATTGGTGGCACAACCTACGAGCAGTACTTC.

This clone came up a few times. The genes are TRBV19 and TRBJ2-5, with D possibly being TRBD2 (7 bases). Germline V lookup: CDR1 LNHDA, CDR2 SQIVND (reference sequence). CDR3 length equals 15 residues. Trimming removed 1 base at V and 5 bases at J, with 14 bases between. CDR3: CASSIGGGESETQYF. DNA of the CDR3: TGTGCCAGTAGTATAGGAGGGGGGGAATCGGAGACCCAGTACTTC.

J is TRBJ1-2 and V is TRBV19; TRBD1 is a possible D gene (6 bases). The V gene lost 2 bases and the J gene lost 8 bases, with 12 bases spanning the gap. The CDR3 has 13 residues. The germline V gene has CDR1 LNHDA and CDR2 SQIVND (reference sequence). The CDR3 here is CASSILGAQGYTF. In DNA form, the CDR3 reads TGTGCCAGTAGTATATTGGGGGCTCAAGGCTACACCTTC.

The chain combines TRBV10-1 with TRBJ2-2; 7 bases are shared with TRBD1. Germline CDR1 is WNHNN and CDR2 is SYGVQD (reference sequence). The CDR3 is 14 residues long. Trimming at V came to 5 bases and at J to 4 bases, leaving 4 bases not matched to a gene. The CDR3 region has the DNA TGCGCCAGCAGTTCAGGGGACAGCACCGGGGAGCTGTTTTTT. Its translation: CASSSGDSTGELFF.

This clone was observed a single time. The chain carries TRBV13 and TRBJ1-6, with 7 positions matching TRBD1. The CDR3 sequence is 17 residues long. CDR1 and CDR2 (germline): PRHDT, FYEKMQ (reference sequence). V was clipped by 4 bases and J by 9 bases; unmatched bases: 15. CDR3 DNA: TGTGCCAGCAGCTCCCATGGGGCGGGCAGGGGGAGTTCACCCCTCCACTTT. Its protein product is CASSSHGAGRGSSPLHF. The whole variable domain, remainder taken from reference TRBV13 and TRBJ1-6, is AAGVIQSPRHLIKEKRETATLKCYPIPRHDTVYWYQQGPGQDPQFLISFYEKMQSDKGSIPDRFSAQQFSDYHSELNMSSLELGDSALYFCASSSHGAGRGSSPLHFGNGTRLTVT.

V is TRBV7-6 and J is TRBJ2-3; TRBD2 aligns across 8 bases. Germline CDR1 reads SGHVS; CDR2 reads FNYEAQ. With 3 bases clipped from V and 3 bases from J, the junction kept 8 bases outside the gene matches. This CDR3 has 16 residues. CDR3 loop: CASSLGGSGRTDTQYF. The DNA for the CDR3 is TGTGCCAGCAGCTTGGGGGGGAGCGGGAGAACAGATACGCAGTATTTT.

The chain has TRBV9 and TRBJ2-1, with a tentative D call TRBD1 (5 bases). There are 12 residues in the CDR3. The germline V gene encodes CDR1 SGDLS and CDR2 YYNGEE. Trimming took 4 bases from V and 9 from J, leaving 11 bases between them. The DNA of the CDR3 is TGTGCCAGCAGCCCTCAGGGATTTGAGCAGTTCTTC. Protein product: CASSPQGFEQFF.

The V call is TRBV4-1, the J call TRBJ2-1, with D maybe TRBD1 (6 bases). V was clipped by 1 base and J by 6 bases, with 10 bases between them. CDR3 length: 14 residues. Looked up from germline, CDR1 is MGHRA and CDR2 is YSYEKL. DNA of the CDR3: TGCGCCAGCAGCCAAGCTCGACAGGTCAATGAGCAGTTCTTC. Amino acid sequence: CASSQARQVNEQFF.

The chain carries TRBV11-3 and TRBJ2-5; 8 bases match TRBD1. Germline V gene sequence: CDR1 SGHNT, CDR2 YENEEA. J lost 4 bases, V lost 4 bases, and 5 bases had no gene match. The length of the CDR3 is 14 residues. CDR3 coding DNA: TGTGCCAGCAGCTCAAAGACAGGGGCAGAGACCCAGTACTTC. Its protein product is CASSSKTGAETQYF. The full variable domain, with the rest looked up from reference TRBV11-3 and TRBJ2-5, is EAGVVQSPRYKIIEKKQPVAFWCNPISGHNTLYWYLQNLGQGPELLIRYENEEAVDDSQLPKDRFSAERLKGVDSTLKIQPAELGDSAVYLCASSSKTGAETQYFGPGTRLLVL.

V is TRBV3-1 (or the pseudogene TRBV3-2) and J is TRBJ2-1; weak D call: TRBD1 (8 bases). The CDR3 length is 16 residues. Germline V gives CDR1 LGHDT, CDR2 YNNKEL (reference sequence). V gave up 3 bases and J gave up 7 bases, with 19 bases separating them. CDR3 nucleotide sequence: TGTGCCAGCAGCCAGGGGGGGACAGGACCCTGGAATGAGCAGTTCTTC. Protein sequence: CASSQGGTGPWNEQFF.

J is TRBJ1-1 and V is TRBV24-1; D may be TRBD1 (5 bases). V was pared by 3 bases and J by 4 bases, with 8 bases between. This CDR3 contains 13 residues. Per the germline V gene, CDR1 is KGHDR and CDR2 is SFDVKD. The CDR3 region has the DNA TGTGCCACCAGTGATATCGACAGCACTGAAGCTTTCTTT. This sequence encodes CATSDIDSTEAFF.

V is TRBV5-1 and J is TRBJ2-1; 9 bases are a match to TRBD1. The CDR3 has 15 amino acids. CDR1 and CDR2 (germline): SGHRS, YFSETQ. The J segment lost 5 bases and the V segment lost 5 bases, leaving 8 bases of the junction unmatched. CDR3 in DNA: TGCGCCAGCAGTATTTACAGGGGGCCTAACAATGAGCAGTTCTTC. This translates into CASSIYRGPNNEQFF.

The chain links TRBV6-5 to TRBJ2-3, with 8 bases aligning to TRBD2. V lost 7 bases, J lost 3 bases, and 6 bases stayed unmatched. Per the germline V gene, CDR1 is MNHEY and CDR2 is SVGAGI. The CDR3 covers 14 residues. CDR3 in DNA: TGTGCCAGCATCGCAGCGGGAGCGACAGATACGCAGTATTTT. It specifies CASIAAGATDTQYF.

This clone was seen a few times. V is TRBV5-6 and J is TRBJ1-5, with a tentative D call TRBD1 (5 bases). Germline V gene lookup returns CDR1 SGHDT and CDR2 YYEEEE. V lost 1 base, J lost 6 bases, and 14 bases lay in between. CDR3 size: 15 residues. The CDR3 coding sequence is TGTGCCAGCAGCTTGTTCGTATCCGGGGGTCAGCCCCAGCATTTT. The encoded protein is CASSLFVSGGQPQHF. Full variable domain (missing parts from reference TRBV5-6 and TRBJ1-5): DAGVTQSPTHLIKTRGQQVTLRCSPKSGHDTVSWYQQALGQGPQFIFQYYEEEERQRGNFPDRFSGHQFPNYSSELNVNALLLGDSALYLCASSLFVSGGQPQHFGDGTRLSIL.

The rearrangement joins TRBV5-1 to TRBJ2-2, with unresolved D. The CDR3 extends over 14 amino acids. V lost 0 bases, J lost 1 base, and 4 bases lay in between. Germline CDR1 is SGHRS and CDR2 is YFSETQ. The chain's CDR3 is CASSLVRNTGELFF. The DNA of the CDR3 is TGCGCCAGCAGCTTGGTCCGGAACACCGGGGAGCTGTTTTTT.

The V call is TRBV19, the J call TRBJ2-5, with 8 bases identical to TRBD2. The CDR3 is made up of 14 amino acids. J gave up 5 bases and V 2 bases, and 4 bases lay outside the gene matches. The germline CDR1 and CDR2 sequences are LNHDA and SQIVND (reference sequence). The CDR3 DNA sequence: TGTGCCAGTAGTATAACTAGCGGTGGGGAGACCCAGTACTTC. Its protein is CASSITSGGETQYF.

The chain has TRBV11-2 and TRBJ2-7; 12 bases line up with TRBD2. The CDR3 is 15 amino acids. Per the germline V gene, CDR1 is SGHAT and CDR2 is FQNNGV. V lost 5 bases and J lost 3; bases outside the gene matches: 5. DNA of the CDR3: TGTGCCAGCAGCGGCAGACTAGCGGGAGACTACGAGCAGTACTTC. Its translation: CASSGRLAGDYEQYF. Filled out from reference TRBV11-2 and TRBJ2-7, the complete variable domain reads EAGVAQSPRYKIIEKRQSVAFWCNPISGHATLYWYQQILGQGPKLLIQFQNNGVVDDSQLPKDRFSAERLKGVDSTLKIQPAKLEDSAVYLCASSGRLAGDYEQYFGPGTRLTVT.

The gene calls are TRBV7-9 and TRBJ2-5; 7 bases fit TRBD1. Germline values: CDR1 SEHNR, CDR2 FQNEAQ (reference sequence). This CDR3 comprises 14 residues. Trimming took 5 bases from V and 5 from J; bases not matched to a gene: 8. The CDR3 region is CASSVTTGVETQYF. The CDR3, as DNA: TGTGCCAGCAGCGTGACAACAGGGGTGGAGACCCAGTACTTC.

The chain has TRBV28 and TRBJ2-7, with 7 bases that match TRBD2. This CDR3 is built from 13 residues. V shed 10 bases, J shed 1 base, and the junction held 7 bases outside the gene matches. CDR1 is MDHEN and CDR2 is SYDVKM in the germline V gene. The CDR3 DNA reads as TGTGCCACCAGCTACGGGGGGTCCTACGAGCAGTACTTC. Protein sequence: CATSYGGSYEQYF.

The CDR3 reads CASSASGGLYNEQFF. Written as DNA, the CDR3 is TGTGCCAGCAGCGCCAGCGGGGGCCTATACAATGAGCAGTTCTTC. The chain has TRBV5-4 and TRBJ2-1, with 8 bases that match TRBD2. The CDR3 consists of 15 residues. J gave up 4 bases and V 4 bases, and 7 bases lay outside the gene matches. Germline values: CDR1 SGHNT, CDR2 YYREEE (reference sequence).

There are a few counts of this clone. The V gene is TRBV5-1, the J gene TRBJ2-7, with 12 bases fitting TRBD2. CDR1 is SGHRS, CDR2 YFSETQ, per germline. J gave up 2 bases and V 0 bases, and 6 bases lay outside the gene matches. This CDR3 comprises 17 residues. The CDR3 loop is CASSLVLAGGWTYEQYF. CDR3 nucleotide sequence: TGCGCCAGCAGCTTGGTTCTAGCGGGAGGGTGGACCTACGAGCAGTACTTC.

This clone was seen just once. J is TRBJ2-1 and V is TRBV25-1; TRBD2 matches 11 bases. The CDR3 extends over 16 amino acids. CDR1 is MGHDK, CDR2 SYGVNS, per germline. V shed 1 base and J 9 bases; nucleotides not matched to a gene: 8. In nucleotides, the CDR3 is TGTGCCAGCAGTGAATTACTAGCGGGAGTGCGTGCTGAGCAGTTCTTC. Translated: CASSELLAGVRAEQFF.

The CDR3 DNA is TGTGCCAGCAGCCAATCCCCTGGGACAGGGGCTCGGAACACCGGGGAGCTGTTTTTT. Its translation: CASSQSPGTGARNTGELFF. J is TRBJ2-2 and V is TRBV3-1 (or the pseudogene TRBV3-2), with TRBD1 matching over 10 bases. Trimming removed 2 bases from V and 1 base from J; junction bases left unmatched: 10. This CDR3 contains 19 residues. Looked up from germline, CDR1 is LGHDT and CDR2 is YNNKEL (reference sequence).

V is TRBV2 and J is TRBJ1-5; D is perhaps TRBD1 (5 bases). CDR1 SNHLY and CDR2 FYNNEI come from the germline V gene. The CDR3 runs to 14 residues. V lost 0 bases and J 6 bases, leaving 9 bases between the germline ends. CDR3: CASSEARRGQPQHF. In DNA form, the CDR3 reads TGTGCCAGCAGTGAAGCGAGGAGGGGTCAGCCCCAGCATTTT.

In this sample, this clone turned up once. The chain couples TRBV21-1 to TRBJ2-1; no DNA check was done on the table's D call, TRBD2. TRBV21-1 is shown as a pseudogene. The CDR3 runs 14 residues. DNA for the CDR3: TGTGCCAACAGCAGGACTAGCGGTTACAATGAGCAGTTCTTC. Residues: CANSRTSGYNEQFF.